The following is a T cell receptor beta chain sequence with its context. Antigen: not known. The sample comes from a study of T cells after yellow fever vaccination. Looking at the study overall: For low cell numbers, libraries were made with SMART-Seq v4 Ultra Low Input. Study findings and constraints: Repertoires sorted by FACS could include abundant clonotypes that are contaminants from the bulk population. Peaking faster, on day 5 versus 15, the secondary response was nonetheless weaker.

CDR3 length: 17 residues. The V gene's germline CDR1 is SGHRS and CDR2 YFSETQ. Trimming cost V 1 base and J 0 bases, with 14 bases left between them. A process of 5'RACE template switching, which added a universal primer site and UMIs, was used to make TCR cDNA. Each CDR3 protein is one row after TCRdb ran MiXCR on the 5' RACE reads. Altogether more than 300,000 distinct CDR3 sequences are present, over 8.5% being singletons, with the ten largest covering around 3.2%. This chain uses TRBV5-1 with TRBJ2-1; possible D gene TRBD2, 5 bases. The receptor comes from a man younger than 35 who received the YFV17D yellow fever vaccine. Here the sequenced sample was CD4+ T cells sorted from PBMCs, taken 45 days after the yellow fever booster vaccination. The chain's CDR3 is CASSLRGSPSSYNEQFF. In DNA, the CDR3 is TGCGCCAGCAGCTTGCGAGGGTCCCCTAGCTCCTACAATGAGCAGTTCTTC.